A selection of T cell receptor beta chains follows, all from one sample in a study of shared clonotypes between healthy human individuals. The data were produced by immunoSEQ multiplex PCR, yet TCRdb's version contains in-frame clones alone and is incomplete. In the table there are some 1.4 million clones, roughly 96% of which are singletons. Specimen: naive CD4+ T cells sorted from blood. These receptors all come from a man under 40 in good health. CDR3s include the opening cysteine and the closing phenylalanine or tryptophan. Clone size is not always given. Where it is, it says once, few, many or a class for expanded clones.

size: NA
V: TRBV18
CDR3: CASSLAGTNTQYF

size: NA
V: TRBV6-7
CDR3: CASRDGRLLGPQHF

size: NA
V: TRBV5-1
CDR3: CASSETGFNTEAFF

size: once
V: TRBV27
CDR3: CASRFRDGELFF

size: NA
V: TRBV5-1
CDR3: CASSDPRQALGEQYF

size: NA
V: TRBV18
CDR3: CASSPSPRRDSLGEQYF

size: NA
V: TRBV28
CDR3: CASSSPQGMYEQYF

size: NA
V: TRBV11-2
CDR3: CASSLSPVGGVTDTQYF

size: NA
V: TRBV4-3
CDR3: CASSLNDGTEAFF

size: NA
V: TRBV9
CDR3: CASSVSGQVFVEQYF

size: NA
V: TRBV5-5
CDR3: CASSFTGANTGELFF

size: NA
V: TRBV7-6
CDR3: CASSFFQEIRGGVQYF

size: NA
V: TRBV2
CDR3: CASTSDRGQQYF

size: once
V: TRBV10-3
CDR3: CAISGKGTGQSSNYGYTF